This TCR beta chain comes out of a study of pediatric ulcerative colitis. For the study at large: Ulcerative colitis patients had pancolitis or left-sided colitis, with confirming histology.

The CDR3 runs 13 residues. The germline V gene encodes CDR1 SNHLY and CDR2 FYNNEI. V lost 6 bases and J 2 bases, leaving 8 bases between the germline ends. Generated by immunoSEQ multiplex PCR, the TCRdb table keeps only in-frame clones and is missing some. This table has roughly 16,000 clones, around 74% appearing once. Rectal tissue came from one to two pinch biopsies taken at colonoscopy. This chain links TRBV2 with TRBJ2-1; D unclear. This TCR was sampled from a girl aged 5-17 years with moderate ulcerative colitis. Sequencing was performed on gut tissue. CDR3 region: CASRRAAYNEQFF. The CDR3 nucleotides read TGTGCCAGCAGACGGGCTGCCTACAATGAGCAGTTCTTC.